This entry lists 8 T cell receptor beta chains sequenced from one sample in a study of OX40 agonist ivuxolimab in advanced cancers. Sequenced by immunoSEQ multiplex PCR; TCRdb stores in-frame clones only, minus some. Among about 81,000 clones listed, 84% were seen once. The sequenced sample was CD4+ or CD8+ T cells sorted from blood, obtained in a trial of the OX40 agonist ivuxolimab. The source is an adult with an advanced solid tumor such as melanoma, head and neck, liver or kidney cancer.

The CDR3 DNA follows: TGTGCCAGCAGCGAAAACCGGGACAGCGGTAGCACAGATACGCAGTATTTT. This gives the protein CASSENRDSGSTDTQYF. V gene TRBV13 combines with J gene TRBJ2-3, with TRBD1 matching over 7 bases. After removal of 5 bases from V and 0 bases from J, the junction contained 11 bases not matched to a gene. This CDR3 has 17 amino acids. The germline CDR1 and CDR2 sequences are PRHDT and FYEKMQ (reference sequence).

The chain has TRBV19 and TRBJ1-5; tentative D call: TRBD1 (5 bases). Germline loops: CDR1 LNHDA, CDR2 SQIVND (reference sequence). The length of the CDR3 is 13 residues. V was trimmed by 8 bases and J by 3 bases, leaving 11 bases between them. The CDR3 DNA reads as TGTGCCAGTTCCCGACAGAACAATCAGCCCCAGCATTTT. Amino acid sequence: CASSRQNNQPQHF. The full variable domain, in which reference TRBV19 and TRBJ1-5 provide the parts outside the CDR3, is DGGITQSPKYLFRKEGQNVTLSCEQNLNHDAMYWYRQDPGQGLRLIYYSQIVNDFQKGDIAEGYSVSREKKESFPLTVTSAQKNPTAFYLCASSRQNNQPQHFGDGTRLSIL.

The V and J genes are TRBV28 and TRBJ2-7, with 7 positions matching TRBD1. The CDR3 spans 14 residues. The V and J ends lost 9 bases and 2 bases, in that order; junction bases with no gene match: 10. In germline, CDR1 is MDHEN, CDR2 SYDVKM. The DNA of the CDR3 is TGTGCCAGTAGGACCGGGACAGCAACCTACGAGCAGTACTTC. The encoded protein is CASRTGTATYEQYF.

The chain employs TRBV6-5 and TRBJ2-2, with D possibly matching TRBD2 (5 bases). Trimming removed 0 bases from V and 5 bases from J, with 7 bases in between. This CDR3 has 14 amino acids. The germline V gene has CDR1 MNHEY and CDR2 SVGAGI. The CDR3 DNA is TGTGCCAGCAGTTACTCCCTAGCTACCGGGGAGCTGTTTTTT. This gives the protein CASSYSLATGELFF.

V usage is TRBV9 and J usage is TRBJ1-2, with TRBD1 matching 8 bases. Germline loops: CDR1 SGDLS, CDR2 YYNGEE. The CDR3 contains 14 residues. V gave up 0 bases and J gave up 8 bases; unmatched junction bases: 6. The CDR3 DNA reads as TGTGCCAGCAGCGTAGACTTAGACAGGGGCGGCTACACCTTC. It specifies CASSVDLDRGGYTF.

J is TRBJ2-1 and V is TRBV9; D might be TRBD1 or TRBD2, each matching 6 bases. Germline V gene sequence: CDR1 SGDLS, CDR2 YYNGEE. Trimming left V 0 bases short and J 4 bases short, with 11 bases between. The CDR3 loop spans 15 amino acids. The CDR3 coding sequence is TGTGCCAGCAGCGTAGCGGGGGCGGGGTACAATGAGCAGTTCTTC. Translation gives CASSVAGAGYNEQFF.

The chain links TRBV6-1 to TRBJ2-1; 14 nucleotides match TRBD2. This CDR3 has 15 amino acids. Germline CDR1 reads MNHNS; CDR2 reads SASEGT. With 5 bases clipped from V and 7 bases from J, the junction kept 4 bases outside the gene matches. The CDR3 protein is CASSPGLAGGNEQFF. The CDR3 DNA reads TGTGCCAGCAGTCCCGGACTAGCGGGAGGTAATGAGCAGTTCTTC.

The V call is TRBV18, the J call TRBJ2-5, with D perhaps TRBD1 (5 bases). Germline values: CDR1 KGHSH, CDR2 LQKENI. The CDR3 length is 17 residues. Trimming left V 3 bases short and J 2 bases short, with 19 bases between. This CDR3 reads CASSPPQETVLQETQYF. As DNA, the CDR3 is TGTGCCAGCTCACCGCCACAAGAGACAGTCCTACAAGAGACCCAGTACTTC.